The 19 T cell receptor beta chains given below trace back to one sample, sequenced in a study of blood T cell repertoires in COVID-19. Here immunoSEQ multiplex PCR was the method, and the copy in TCRdb shows in-frame clones only, minus some. Here the sample spans about 230,000 clones, around 82% being singletons. The sequenced material came from peripheral blood. These receptors all stem from a man in his forties or fifties with active or convalescent COVID-19.

The rearrangement links TRBV19 to TRBJ1-2; D perhaps matches TRBD1 (6 bases). V was cut by 5 bases and J by 4 bases, with 14 bases left in between. The V gene's germline CDR1 is LNHDA and CDR2 SQIVND (reference sequence). CDR3 length: 14 amino acids. The DNA of the CDR3 is TGTGCCAGTAGTCCCACGGACAGAGCCTATGGCTACACCTTC. Its protein product is CASSPTDRAYGYTF.

The table lists this clone with many counts. The chain is built from TRBV27 and TRBJ1-5; D gene ambiguous. Germline lookup yields CDR1 MNHEY and CDR2 SMNVEV (reference sequence). The ends were cut back, 6 bases at V and 7 bases at J, with 16 bases in the middle. This CDR3 is built from 14 residues. The CDR3 DNA is TGTGCCAGCAGCCCCTCGGGGAGCGCCCAGCCCCAGCATTTT. The encoded protein is CASSPSGSAQPQHF.

V is TRBV27 and J is TRBJ2-3; perhaps TRBD1 as D (6 bases). The V end was cut by 2 bases, the J end by 4 bases, with 16 bases between. The CDR3 sequence is 16 residues long. Germline V gene lookup returns CDR1 MNHEY and CDR2 SMNVEV (reference sequence). The chain's CDR3 is CASSLAGTRGADTQYF. For the CDR3, the DNA is TGTGCCAGCAGTTTAGCCGGGACAAGGGGTGCAGATACGCAGTATTTT.

The chain combines TRBV2 with TRBJ2-3; no clear D gene. CDR1 is SNHLY and CDR2 is FYNNEI in the germline V gene. V lost 4 bases to trimming and J lost 2 bases, with 10 bases between them. The CDR3 contains 14 residues. DNA of the CDR3: TGTGCCAGCAGTGGCGTCTCACCCACAGATACGCAGTATTTT. It is translated as CASSGVSPTDTQYF. Full variable domain (outside the CDR3, taken from reference TRBV2 and TRBJ2-3): EPEVTQTPSHQVTQMGQEVILRCVPISNHLYFYWYRQILGQKVEFLVSFYNNEISEKSEIFDDQFSVERPDGSNFTLKIRSTKLEDSAMYFCASSGVSPTDTQYFGPGTRLTVL.

The gene calls are TRBV7-9 and TRBJ1-1; D is perhaps TRBD1 (6 bases). V shed 5 bases and J shed 1 base, with 20 bases lying between them. CDR3 length: 17 residues. The germline V gene has CDR1 SEHNR and CDR2 FQNEAQ (reference sequence). For the CDR3, the DNA is TGTGCCAGCAGCGACCTTCGGGGGGCTTTAGGGAACACTGAAGCTTTCTTT. This encodes CASSDLRGALGNTEAFF.

The chain has TRBV28 and TRBJ1-2; 10 positions match TRBD1. The CDR3 extends over 14 amino acids. The germline V gene has CDR1 MDHEN and CDR2 SYDVKM. Trimming cost V 5 bases and J 4 bases; bases outside gene matches: 4. CDR3: CASSVGQGVYGYTF. The DNA of the CDR3 is TGTGCCAGCAGTGTAGGACAGGGGGTCTATGGCTACACCTTC.

This chain links TRBV4-3 with TRBJ2-3; weak D call: TRBD1 (6 bases). Trimming shortened V by 4 bases and J by 0 bases, and 14 bases separated the two germline ends. The germline gives CDR1 LGHNA, CDR2 YSLEER. The CDR3 loop spans 16 amino acids. CDR3 DNA sequence: TGCGCCAGCAGCCCCACAGGGACCGCTAGCACAGATACGCAGTATTTT. Protein product: CASSPTGTASTDTQYF.

For the CDR3, the DNA is TGTGCCAGCAGCCAAGGAGCGGGTTGGATAGGCTACACCTTC. It is translated as CASSQGAGWIGYTF. The chain uses TRBV14 and TRBJ1-2; D is ambiguous. V gave up 1 base and J gave up 8 bases, with 14 bases separating them. This CDR3 comprises 14 residues. Looked up from germline, CDR1 is SGHDN and CDR2 is FVKESK.

This sequence joins TRBV5-6 and TRBJ1-5; a weak D match, TRBD1 (5 bases). V was pared by 1 base and J by 0 bases, with 8 bases between. Germline V gives CDR1 SGHDT, CDR2 YYEEEE. This CDR3 region has 15 residues. CDR3 region: CASSLSGFSNQPQHF. The CDR3 region has the DNA TGTGCCAGCAGCTTGTCAGGGTTTAGCAATCAGCCCCAGCATTTT. The complete variable domain, with remaining parts taken from reference TRBV5-6 and TRBJ1-5, reads DAGVTQSPTHLIKTRGQQVTLRCSPKSGHDTVSWYQQALGQGPQFIFQYYEEEERQRGNFPDRFSGHQFPNYSSELNVNALLLGDSALYLCASSLSGFSNQPQHFGDGTRLSIL.

The genes are TRBV28 and TRBJ1-5, with D possibly matching TRBD1 (6 bases). Trimming took 5 bases from V and 6 from J, leaving 20 bases between them. The CDR3 loop spans 16 amino acids. The germline V gene encodes CDR1 MDHEN and CDR2 SYDVKM. The CDR3 DNA is TGTGCCAGCAGTCCTAGTACAGGGTATTCTCGTCAGCCCCAGCATTTT. Translated, it gives CASSPSTGYSRQPQHF.

In DNA, the CDR3 is TGTGCCACCCTACCCCCGGGGGGAAACACCATATATTTT. Encoded protein: CATLPPGGNTIYF. The chain carries TRBV10-3 and TRBJ1-3; no clear D gene. There are 13 residues in the CDR3. Trimming stripped 10 bases from V and 4 bases from J, with 14 bases between. Germline values: CDR1 ENHRY, CDR2 SYGVKD.

The chain recombines TRBV7-2 with TRBJ1-1, with no clear D. The CDR3 has 15 residues. Looked up from germline, CDR1 is SGHTA and CDR2 is FQGNSA. V was shortened by 5 bases and J by 1 base, with 14 bases between the two germline ends. The CDR3 DNA reads as TGTGCCAGCAGCCCCCAACGCGTACCGAACACTGAAGCTTTCTTT. Translating it yields CASSPQRVPNTEAFF.

CDR3 sequence (DNA): TGTGCCAGAAGCTTGAGACAGCCTGGGTCTGGAAACACCATATATTTT. This sequence encodes CARSLRQPGSGNTIYF. This sequence joins TRBV5-3 and TRBJ1-3; D perhaps matches TRBD1 (5 bases). TRBV5-3 is annotated as an ORF whose role is uncertain. CDR3 length: 16 amino acids. Trimming removed 1 base at V and 1 base at J, with 12 bases between.

The chain carries TRBV6-5 and TRBJ1-6; the match to TRBD1 covers 8 bases. Looked up from germline, CDR1 is MNHEY and CDR2 is SVGAGI. V lost 6 bases and J lost 8; bases outside the gene matches: 6. The CDR3 contains 14 residues. In nucleotides, the CDR3 is TGTGCCAGCAGGACCGGACAGGGATATTCACCCCTCCACTTT. Amino acid sequence: CASRTGQGYSPLHF.

This chain links TRBV19 with TRBJ1-5; no definite D call. Germline V gene data show CDR1 as LNHDA and CDR2 as SQIVND (reference sequence). The CDR3 spans 15 residues. V was cut by 3 bases and J by 4 bases, with 13 bases left in between. CDR3 DNA: TGTGCCAGTAGTATTCGGAGGCGAGGTAATCAGCCCCAGCATTTT. Encoded protein: CASSIRRRGNQPQHF.

This CDR3 reads CASSRTDTSLANYGYTF. The CDR3 nucleotides read TGCGCCAGCAGCCGGACGGACACCTCCTTAGCTAACTATGGCTACACCTTC. V and J are TRBV5-1 and TRBJ1-2, with a possible D match to TRBD1 (5 bases). Germline assignment: CDR1 SGHRS and CDR2 YFSETQ. The CDR3 consists of 17 residues. Trimming left V 4 bases short and J 0 bases short, with 19 bases between.

The chain employs TRBV12-5 and TRBJ2-7; 12 nucleotides agree with TRBD2. Per germline, CDR1 LGHNT and CDR2 FRNRAP. The V segment lost 7 bases and the J segment 7 bases; nucleotides outside the gene matches: 8. The CDR3 runs 14 residues. CDR3 loop: CASALGLAGGEQYF. The CDR3 DNA reads TGTGCTAGTGCCCTGGGGCTAGCGGGGGGGGAGCAGTACTTC.

The chain combines TRBV6-6 with TRBJ1-5; maybe TRBD1 (6 bases). This CDR3 contains 14 residues. From germline, CDR1 is MNHNY and CDR2 SVGAGI (reference sequence). The ends were cut back, 10 bases at V and 0 bases at J, with 13 bases in the middle. The CDR3 sequence is CATSRDNSNQPQHF. The CDR3 DNA sequence: TGTGCCACGAGCAGGGACAATAGCAATCAGCCCCAGCATTTT.

The CDR3 here is CASSRDRGYGYTF. DNA for the CDR3: TGTGCCAGCAGCCGAGACAGGGGCTATGGCTACACCTTC. V gene TRBV12-3 or TRBV12-4 combines with J gene TRBJ1-2; 8 bases agree with TRBD1. CDR3 length equals 13 residues. J lost 4 bases, V lost 6 bases, and 4 bases had no gene match.